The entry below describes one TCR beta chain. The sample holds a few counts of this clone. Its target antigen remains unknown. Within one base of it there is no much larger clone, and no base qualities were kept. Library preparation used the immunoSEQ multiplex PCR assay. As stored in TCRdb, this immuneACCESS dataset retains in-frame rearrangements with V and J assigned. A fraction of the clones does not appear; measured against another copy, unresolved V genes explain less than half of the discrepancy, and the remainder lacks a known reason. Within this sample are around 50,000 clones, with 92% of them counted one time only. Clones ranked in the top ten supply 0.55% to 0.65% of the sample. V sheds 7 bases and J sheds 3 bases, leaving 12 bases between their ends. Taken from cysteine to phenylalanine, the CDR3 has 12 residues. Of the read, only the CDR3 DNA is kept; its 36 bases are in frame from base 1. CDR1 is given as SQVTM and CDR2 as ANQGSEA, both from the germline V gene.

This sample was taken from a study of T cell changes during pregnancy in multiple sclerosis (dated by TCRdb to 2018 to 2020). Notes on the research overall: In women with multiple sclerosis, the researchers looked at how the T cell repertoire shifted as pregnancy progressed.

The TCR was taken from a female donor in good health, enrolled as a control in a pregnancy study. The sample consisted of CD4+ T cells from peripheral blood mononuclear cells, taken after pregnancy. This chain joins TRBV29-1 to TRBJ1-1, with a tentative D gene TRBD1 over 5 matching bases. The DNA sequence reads TGCAGCGGCAAGACAGTGTACACTGAAGCTTTCTTT. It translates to CSGKTVYTEAFF.